This section outlines one TCR beta chain sequence together with its context. Its target antigen remains unknown. Base qualities are not recorded, but no much larger clone differs from it by a single base. CDR1 and CDR2 are drawn from the germline V gene: MDHEN, SYDVKM. The CDR3 measures 20 amino acids from cysteine to phenylalanine. CDR3 DNA only is kept here, 60 bases in frame from base 1. V is pruned by 4 bases and J by 0 bases, leaving 13 bases of the junction without a gene match. This specimen comes from a study of blood T cell repertoires in COVID-19 (dated by TCRdb to about 2020). With respect to the entire study: Samples from collaborators originated in the United States, Italy and Spain and spanned both the acute and convalescent phases of COVID-19. The material from the prospective study consisted of cDNA or gDNA derived from T cells, B-cell-depleted T cells, or PBMCs. Subjects who had been exposed to COVID-19, were actively infected with it, or had recovered from it provided the deeply sampled blood TCRbeta repertoires that made up the dataset. The repertoires were released in a freely available public database intended as a resource for research on the immune response to SARS-CoV-2. Samples were obtained from the ongoing ImmuneRACE study (first 160 participants) and from roughly 1,300 subjects provided by 6 global collaborators. Sample metadata almost always included a de-identified subject ID, COVID-19 status, age in years and sex. Where available, HLA class I and class II types were taken from metadata supplied by the sample provider and were not determined by assay-based typing.

TCRbeta CDR3 regions were amplified from genomic DNA by means of the immunoSEQ Assay, a bias-controlled multiplex PCR. The authors' analysis ran thus. Nucleated cell counts per sample were estimated from amplification of reference gene primers within the assay. To quantify the absolute abundance of each unique TCRbeta CDR3 rearrangement, sequence reads were collapsed and filtered. For each sample, productive Simpson clonality was calculated as the square root of Simpson's diversity index across productive rearrangements. What TCRdb holds here is the immuneACCESS table cut down to in-frame rearrangements. Part of the clones is not present; checked against another copy, under half of the missing clones reflect an unresolved V gene, and the others are unexplained. From that table come the V and J calls and clone size; the DNA was used to work out D and trimming. The sample table shows 410,000 or so clones, and approximately 91% are seen once. Roughly 1.4% of the sample comes from the top ten.

One collaborating source in Seattle enrolled patients during active infection and followed them longitudinally through the course of disease. Whole blood was collected in K2EDTA tubes by collaborating institutions according to the institutions' own protocols. For TCRbeta analysis, collaborators shipped samples in one of three forms: frozen whole blood, isolated PBMCs, or DNA extracted from either of those sample types. Study-wide conclusions, independent of this receptor: Clinical and demographic metadata were provided uncurated, with the amount varying by source and participant.

This sequence originates from a middle-aged woman with COVID-19, enrolled during active disease. The sequencing input was peripheral blood. The chain employs TRBV28 and TRBJ2-1; 12 central nucleotides agree with TRBD2. This receptor has the CDR3 CASSSGPTSGRSGSYNEQFF. The DNA sequence reads TGTGCCAGCAGTTCAGGCCCTACTAGCGGGAGGTCCGGCTCCTACAATGAGCAGTTCTTC.